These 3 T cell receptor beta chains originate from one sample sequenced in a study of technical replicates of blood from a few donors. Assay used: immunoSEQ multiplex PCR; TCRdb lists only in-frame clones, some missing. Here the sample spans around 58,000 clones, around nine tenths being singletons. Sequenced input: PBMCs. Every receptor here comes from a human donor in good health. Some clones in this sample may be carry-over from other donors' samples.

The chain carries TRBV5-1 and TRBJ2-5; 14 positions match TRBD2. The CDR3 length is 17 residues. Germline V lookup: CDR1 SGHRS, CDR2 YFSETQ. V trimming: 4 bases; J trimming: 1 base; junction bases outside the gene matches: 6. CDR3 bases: TGCGCCAGCAGCCCGGGACTAGCGGGAGTCCTCCAAGAGACCCAGTACTTC. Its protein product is CASSPGLAGVLQETQYF.

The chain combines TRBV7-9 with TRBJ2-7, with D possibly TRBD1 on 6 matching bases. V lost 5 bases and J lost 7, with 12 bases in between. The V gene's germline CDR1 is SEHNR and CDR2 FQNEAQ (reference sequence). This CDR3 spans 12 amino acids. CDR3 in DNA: TGTGCCAGCAGCCTGGACAGTCGTGAGCAGTACTTC. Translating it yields CASSLDSREQYF.

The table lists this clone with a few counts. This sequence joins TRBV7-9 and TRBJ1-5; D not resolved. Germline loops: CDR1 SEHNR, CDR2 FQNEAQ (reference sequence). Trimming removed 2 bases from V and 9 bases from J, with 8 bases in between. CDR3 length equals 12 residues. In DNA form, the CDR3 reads TGTGCCAGCAGCTTAAGTGGAGGGCCCCAGCATTTT. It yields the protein CASSLSGGPQHF.